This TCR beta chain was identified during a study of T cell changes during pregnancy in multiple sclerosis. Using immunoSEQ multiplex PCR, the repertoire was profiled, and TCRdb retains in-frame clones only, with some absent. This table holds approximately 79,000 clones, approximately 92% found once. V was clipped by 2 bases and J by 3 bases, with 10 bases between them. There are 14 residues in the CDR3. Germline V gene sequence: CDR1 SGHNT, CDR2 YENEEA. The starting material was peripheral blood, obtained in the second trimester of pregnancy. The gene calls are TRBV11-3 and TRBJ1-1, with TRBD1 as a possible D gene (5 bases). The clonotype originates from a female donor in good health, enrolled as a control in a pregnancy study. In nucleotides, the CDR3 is TGTGCCAGCAGCTTATTCTCCAGGGACACTGAAGCTTTCTTT. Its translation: CASSLFSRDTEAFF.